The rows below give T cell receptor beta chains drawn from one sample of a study of T cells in Graves' hyperthyroidism and ophthalmopathy. TCRdb analysed the multiplex PCR reads with MiXCR anew, one entry per CDR3 protein. The data show over 300,000 distinct CDR3 sequences, 11% to 15% seen once. The sample comprised blood. The receptors were sampled from a woman in her sixties with Graves' hyperthyroidism. CDR3s include the opening cysteine and the closing phenylalanine or tryptophan. D genes are given only for firm matches. Size values are once, few and many counts, or a class for expanded clones, and some rows have none.

j_gene: TRBJ2-3; len: 13; d_gene: .; abundance: .; v_gene: TRBV14; CDR3aa: CASSPHAADTQYF; CDR3nt: TGTGCCAGCAGCCCGCACGCGGCAGATACGCAGTATTTT
j_gene: TRBJ2-2; len: 13; d_gene: .; abundance: many; v_gene: TRBV5-1; CDR3aa: CASYDRSPGELFF; CDR3nt: TGCGCCAGTTACGACCGATCCCCCGGGGAGCTGTTTTTT
j_gene: TRBJ2-2; len: 14; d_gene: .; abundance: .; v_gene: TRBV29-1; CDR3aa: CSVRGASNTGELFF; CDR3nt: TGCAGCGTTCGGGGGGCCTCGAACACCGGGGAGCTGTTTTTT
j_gene: TRBJ2-3; len: 16; d_gene: TRBD2; abundance: many; v_gene: TRBV10-3; CDR3aa: CAIRGSSGRAPDTQYF; CDR3nt: TGTGCCATCAGGGGAAGTAGCGGGAGGGCCCCGGATACGCAGTATTTT
j_gene: TRBJ1-5; len: 13; d_gene: .; abundance: few; v_gene: TRBV30; CDR3aa: CAWSVMGSQPQHF; CDR3nt: TGTGCCTGGAGTGTGATGGGGAGTCAGCCCCAGCATTTT
j_gene: TRBJ1-5; len: 14; d_gene: TRBD1; abundance: many; v_gene: TRBV2; CDR3aa: CASRRTGRNQPQHF; CDR3nt: TGTGCCAGCAGGCGGACAGGGAGAAATCAGCCCCAGCATTTT
j_gene: TRBJ2-7; len: 19; d_gene: TRBD1; abundance: few; v_gene: TRBV9; CDR3aa: CASSVASTRDRDYPYEQYF; CDR3nt: TGTGCCAGCAGCGTAGCTTCAACTCGGGACAGGGACTACCCCTACGAGCAGTACTTC
j_gene: TRBJ2-3; len: 18; d_gene: TRBD2; abundance: many; v_gene: TRBV15; CDR3aa: CATSRDTLAGAESDTQYF; CDR3nt: TGTGCCACCAGCAGAGATACCCTAGCGGGGGCTGAGTCAGATACGCAGTATTTT
j_gene: TRBJ2-1; len: 15; d_gene: TRBD2; abundance: few; v_gene: TRBV7-2; CDR3aa: CASSLDGRAFHEQFF; CDR3nt: TGTGCCAGCAGCTTAGACGGGAGGGCCTTCCATGAGCAGTTCTTC
j_gene: TRBJ2-7; len: 15; d_gene: .; abundance: many; v_gene: TRBV11-3; CDR3aa: CASSLQAGTAYEQYF; CDR3nt: TGTGCCAGCAGCTTACAAGCGGGGACAGCCTACGAGCAGTACTTC
j_gene: TRBJ2-7; len: 13; d_gene: .; abundance: .; v_gene: TRBV5-1; CDR3aa: CASRGSDPYEQYF; CDR3nt: TGCGCCAGCAGAGGGTCGGACCCCTACGAGCAGTACTTC
j_gene: TRBJ2-7; len: 13; d_gene: TRBD2; abundance: .; v_gene: TRBV20-1; CDR3aa: CSPGGGRAYEQYF; CDR3nt: TGCAGCCCGGGGGGGGGAAGAGCCTACGAGCAGTACTTC
j_gene: TRBJ1-2; len: 15; d_gene: TRBD1; abundance: .; v_gene: TRBV6-5; CDR3aa: CASSYSLQGEYGYTF; CDR3nt: TGTGCCAGCAGTTACTCGTTACAGGGGGAGTATGGCTACACCTTC
j_gene: TRBJ2-1; len: 13; d_gene: .; abundance: .; v_gene: TRBV24-1; CDR3aa: CATSDLELGEQFF; CDR3nt: TGTGCCACCAGTGATTTGGAACTAGGTGAGCAGTTCTTC
j_gene: TRBJ2-7; len: 15; d_gene: TRBD1; abundance: .; v_gene: TRBV7-9; CDR3aa: CASSALTGGMDEQYF; CDR3nt: TGTGCCAGCAGCGCCCTGACAGGGGGTATGGACGAGCAGTACTTC
j_gene: TRBJ2-3; len: 15; d_gene: .; abundance: many; v_gene: TRBV11-3; CDR3aa: CASSSYLGSGDTQYF; CDR3nt: TGTGCCAGCAGCTCCTACTTGGGGAGTGGCGATACGCAGTATTTT